What follows are 2 T cell receptor beta chains derived from one specimen sequenced in a study of B cell selection in AIRE deficiency. Clones were read by immunoSEQ multiplex PCR, and TCRdb kept only the in-frame ones, dropping some. Of 20,000 to 25,000 clones detected, roughly 97% appear once; the ten largest clones hold over 0.15%. Sorting defined conventional CD4 T cells as CD4+CD127+. The sample consisted of conventional CD4+ T cells sorted from PBMCs. These receptor sequences come from a human donor with AIRE deficiency.

V usage is TRBV4-3 and J usage is TRBJ2-6; no firm D call. The germline CDR1 and CDR2 sequences are LGHNA and YSLEER. The length of the CDR3 is 16 residues. V lost 1 base to trimming and J lost 3 bases, with 10 bases between them. The CDR3 loop is CASSQVNARGANVLTF. CDR3 DNA sequence: TGCGCCAGCAGCCAAGTCAACGCCCGTGGGGCCAACGTCCTGACTTTC.

The chain links TRBV11-3 to TRBJ2-1, with 9 bases identical to TRBD1. With 4 bases clipped from V and 15 bases from J, the junction kept 7 bases outside the gene matches. CDR1 SGHNT and CDR2 YENEEA come from the germline V gene. The CDR3 sequence is 12 residues long. In nucleotides, the CDR3 is TGTGCCAGCAGCTCAAGGGGGGACAGGGTGTTCTTC. Translated, it gives CASSSRGDRVFF.